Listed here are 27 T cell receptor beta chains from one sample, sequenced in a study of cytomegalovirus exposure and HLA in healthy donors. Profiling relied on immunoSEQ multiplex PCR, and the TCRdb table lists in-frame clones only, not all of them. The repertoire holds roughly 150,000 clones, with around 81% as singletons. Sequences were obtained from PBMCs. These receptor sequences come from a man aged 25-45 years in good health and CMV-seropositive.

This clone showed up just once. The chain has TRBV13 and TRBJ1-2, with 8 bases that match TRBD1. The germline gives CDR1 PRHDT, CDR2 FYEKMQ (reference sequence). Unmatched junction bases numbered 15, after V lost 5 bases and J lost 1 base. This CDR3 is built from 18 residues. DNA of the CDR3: TGTGCCAGCAGCCTTCAACTCGGGACAGGACAAAGTAACTATGGCTACACCTTC. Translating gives CASSLQLGTGQSNYGYTF.

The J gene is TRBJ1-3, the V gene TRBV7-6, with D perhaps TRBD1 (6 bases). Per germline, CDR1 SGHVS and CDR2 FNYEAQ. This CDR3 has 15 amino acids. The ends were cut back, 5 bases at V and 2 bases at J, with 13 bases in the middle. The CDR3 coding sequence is TGTGCCAGCAGCCCCCTGGGGGCTACTGGAAACACCATATATTTT. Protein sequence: CASSPLGATGNTIYF.

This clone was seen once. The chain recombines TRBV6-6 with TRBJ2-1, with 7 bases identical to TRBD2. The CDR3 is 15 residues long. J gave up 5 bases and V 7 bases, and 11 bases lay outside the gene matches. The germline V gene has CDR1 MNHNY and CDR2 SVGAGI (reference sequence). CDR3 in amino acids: CASTWGGRTNNEQFF. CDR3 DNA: TGTGCCAGCACCTGGGGAGGGAGGACTAACAATGAGCAGTTCTTC.

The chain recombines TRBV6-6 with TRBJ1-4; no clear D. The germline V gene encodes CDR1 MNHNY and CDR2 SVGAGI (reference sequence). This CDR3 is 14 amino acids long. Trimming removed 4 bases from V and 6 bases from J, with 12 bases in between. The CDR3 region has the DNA TGTGCCAGCAGTTTCCTTAACTACGATGAAAAACTGTTTTTT. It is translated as CASSFLNYDEKLFF.

The CDR3 coding sequence is TGTGCCAGCAGTGACACAGGGGGCGAGTACGAGCAGTACTTC. It encodes CASSDTGGEYEQYF. This rearrangement joins TRBV6-1 to TRBJ2-7, with TRBD1 identical over 9 bases. CDR1 and CDR2 from the germline V gene are MNHNS and SASEGT. This CDR3 region has 14 residues. The V gene end was trimmed by 3 bases and the J gene end by 4 bases; junction bases not matched to a gene: 4.

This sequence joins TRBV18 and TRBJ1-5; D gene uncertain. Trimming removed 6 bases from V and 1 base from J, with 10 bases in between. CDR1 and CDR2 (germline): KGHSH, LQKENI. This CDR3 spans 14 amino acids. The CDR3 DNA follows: TGTGCCAGCTCCGATACAGCAAGCAATCAGCCCCAGCATTTT. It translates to CASSDTASNQPQHF.

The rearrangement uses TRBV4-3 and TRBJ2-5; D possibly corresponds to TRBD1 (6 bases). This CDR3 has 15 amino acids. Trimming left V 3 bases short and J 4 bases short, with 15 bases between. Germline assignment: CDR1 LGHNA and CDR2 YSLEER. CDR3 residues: CASSQRTGMGETQYF. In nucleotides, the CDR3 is TGCGCCAGCAGCCAGAGAACAGGGATGGGAGAGACCCAGTACTTC.

The CDR3 nucleotides read TGTGCCAGCAGCGTAGGGGACAGGGGGGCCTACGAGCAGTACTTC. Translating it yields CASSVGDRGAYEQYF. This chain connects TRBV9 to TRBJ2-7; 11 nucleotides match TRBD1. V lost 0 bases and J lost 2; bases outside the gene matches: 1. CDR3 size: 15 residues. CDR1 is SGDLS and CDR2 is YYNGEE in the germline V gene.

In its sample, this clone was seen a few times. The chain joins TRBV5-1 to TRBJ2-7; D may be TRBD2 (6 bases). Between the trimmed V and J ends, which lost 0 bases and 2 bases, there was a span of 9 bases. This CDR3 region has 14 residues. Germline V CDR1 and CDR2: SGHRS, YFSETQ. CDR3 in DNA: TGCGCCAGCAGCTTGGGACTAGACGCCTACGAGCAGTACTTC. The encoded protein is CASSLGLDAYEQYF.

The CDR3 nucleotides are TGTGCCAGCAGCTCGGACAGTAACACTGAAGCTTTCTTT. It translates to CASSSDSNTEAFF. V usage is TRBV21-1 and J usage is TRBJ1-1; the DNA was not used to check the table's D call, TRBD1. TRBV21-1 is a known pseudogene. The CDR3 is made up of 13 amino acids.

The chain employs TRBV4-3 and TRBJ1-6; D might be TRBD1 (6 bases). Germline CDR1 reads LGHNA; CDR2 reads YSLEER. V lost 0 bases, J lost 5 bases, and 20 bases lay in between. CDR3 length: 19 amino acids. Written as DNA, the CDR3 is TGCGCCAGCAGCCAAGAACTAGGCCACAGGGACACACATAATTCACCCCTCCACTTT. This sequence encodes CASSQELGHRDTHNSPLHF.

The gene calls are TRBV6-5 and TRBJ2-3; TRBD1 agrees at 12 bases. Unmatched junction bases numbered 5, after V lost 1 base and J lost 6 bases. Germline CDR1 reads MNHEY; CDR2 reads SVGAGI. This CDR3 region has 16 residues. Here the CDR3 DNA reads TGTGCCAGCAGTTACTTGGGACAGGGGGCGTATGATACGCAGTATTTT. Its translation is CASSYLGQGAYDTQYF.

The CDR3 region is CAISGSQRLDTYEQYF. CDR3 bases: TGTGCCATCAGTGGTTCTCAGCGCCTGGATACCTACGAGCAGTACTTC. V usage is TRBV10-3 and J usage is TRBJ2-7; no clear D. Germline V gene lookup returns CDR1 ENHRY and CDR2 SYGVKD. V lost 4 bases and J lost 2, with 18 bases in between. The CDR3 is 16 amino acids.

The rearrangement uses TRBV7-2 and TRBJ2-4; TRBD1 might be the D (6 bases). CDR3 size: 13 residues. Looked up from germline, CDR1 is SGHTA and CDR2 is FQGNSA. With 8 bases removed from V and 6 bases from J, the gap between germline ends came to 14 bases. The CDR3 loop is CASRPTGRNIQYF. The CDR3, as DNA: TGTGCCAGCCGCCCGACAGGACGAAACATTCAGTACTTC.

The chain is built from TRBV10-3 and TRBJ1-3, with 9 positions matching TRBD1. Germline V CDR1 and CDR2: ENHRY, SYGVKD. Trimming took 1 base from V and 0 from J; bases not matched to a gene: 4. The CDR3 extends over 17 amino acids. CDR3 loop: CAISELTGGSSGNTIYF. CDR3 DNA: TGTGCCATCAGTGAGTTGACAGGGGGGAGCTCTGGAAACACCATATATTTT.

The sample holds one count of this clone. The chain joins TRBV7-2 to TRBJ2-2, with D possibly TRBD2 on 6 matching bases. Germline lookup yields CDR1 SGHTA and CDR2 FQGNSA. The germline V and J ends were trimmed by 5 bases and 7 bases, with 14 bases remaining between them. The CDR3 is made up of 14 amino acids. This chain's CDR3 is CASSLGRGIGELFF. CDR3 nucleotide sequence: TGTGCCAGCAGCCTGGGACGGGGGATCGGGGAGCTGTTTTTT.

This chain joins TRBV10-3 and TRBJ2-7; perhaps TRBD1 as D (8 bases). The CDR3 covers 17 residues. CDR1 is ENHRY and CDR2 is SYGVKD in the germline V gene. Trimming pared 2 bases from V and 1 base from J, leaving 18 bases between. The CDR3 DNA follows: TGTGCCATCAGTGAGGCAGGGGGCGGGGAGGGGTCCTACGAGCAGTACTTC. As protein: CAISEAGGGEGSYEQYF.

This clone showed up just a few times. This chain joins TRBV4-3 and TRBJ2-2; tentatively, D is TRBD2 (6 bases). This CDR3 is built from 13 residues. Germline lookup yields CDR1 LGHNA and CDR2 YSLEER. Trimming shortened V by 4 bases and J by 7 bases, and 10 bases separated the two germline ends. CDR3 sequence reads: CASSPPGDGELFF. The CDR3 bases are TGCGCCAGCAGCCCGCCGGGGGACGGGGAGCTGTTTTTT.

CDR3 DNA: TGTGCCTCGCGGGGGGCCTACAATGAGCAGTTCTTC. It is translated as CASRGAYNEQFF. This chain uses TRBV28 with TRBJ2-1, with 8 bases identical to TRBD2. Germline V gives CDR1 MDHEN, CDR2 SYDVKM. V lost 11 bases and J lost 2; bases outside the gene matches: 2. The CDR3 covers 12 residues.

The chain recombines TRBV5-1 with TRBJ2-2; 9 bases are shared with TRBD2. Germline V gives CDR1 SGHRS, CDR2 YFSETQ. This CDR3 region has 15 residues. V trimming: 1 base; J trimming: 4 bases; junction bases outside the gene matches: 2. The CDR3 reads CASSLQTSGTGELFF. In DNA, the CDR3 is TGCGCCAGCAGCTTGCAGACTAGCGGCACCGGGGAGCTGTTTTTT.

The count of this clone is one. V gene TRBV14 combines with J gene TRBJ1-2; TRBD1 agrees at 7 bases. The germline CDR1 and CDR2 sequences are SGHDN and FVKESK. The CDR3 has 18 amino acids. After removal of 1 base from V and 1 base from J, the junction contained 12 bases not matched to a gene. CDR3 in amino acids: CASSQVGRRGRLNYGYTF. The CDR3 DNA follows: TGTGCCAGCAGCCAAGTGGGACGAAGGGGGCGCCTTAACTATGGCTACACCTTC. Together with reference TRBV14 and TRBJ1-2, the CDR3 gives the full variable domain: EAGVTQFPSHSVIEKGQTVTLRCDPISGHDNLYWYRRVMGKEIKFLLHFVKESKQDESGMPNNRFLAERTGGTYSTLKVQPAELEDSGVYFCASSQVGRRGRLNYGYTFGSGTRLTVV.

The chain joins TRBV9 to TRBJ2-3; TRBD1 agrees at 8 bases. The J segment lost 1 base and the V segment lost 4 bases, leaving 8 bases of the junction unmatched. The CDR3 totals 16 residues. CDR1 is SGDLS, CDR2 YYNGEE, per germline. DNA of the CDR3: TGTGCCAGCAGCTCACCAGTGGGACAGGGCACAGATACGCAGTATTTT. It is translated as CASSSPVGQGTDTQYF.

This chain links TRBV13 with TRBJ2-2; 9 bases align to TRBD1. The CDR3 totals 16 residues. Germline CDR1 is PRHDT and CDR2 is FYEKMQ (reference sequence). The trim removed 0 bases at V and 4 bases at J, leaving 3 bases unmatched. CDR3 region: CASSLGDRGVTGELFF. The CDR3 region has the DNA TGTGCCAGCAGCTTAGGCGACAGGGGGGTCACCGGGGAGCTGTTTTTT.

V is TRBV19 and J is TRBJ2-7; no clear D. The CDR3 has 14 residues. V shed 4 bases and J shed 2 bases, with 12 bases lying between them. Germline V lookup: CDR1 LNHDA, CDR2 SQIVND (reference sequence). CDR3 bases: TGTGCCAGTAGTAGTCCGATGGGCCCCTACGAGCAGTACTTC. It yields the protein CASSSPMGPYEQYF.

The CDR3 nucleotides read TGCAGCTACTCGGAGGGACGCTACGAGCAGTACTTC. This codes for CSYSEGRYEQYF. This chain joins TRBV29-1 and TRBJ2-7; D may be TRBD2 (6 bases). The V end was cut by 8 bases, the J end by 3 bases, with 14 bases between. This CDR3 region has 12 residues. The germline CDR1 and CDR2 sequences are SQVTM and ANQGSEA.

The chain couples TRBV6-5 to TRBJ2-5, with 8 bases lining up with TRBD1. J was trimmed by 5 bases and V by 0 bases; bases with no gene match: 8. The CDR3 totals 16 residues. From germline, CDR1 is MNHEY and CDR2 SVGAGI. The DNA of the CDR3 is TGTGCCAGCAGTTACTCGATAGCGACAGGGGCCGAGACCCAGTACTTC. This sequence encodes CASSYSIATGAETQYF.

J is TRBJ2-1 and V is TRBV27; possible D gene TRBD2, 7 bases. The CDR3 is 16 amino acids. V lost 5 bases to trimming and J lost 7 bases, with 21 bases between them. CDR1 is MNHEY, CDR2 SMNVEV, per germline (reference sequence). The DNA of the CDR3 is TGTGCCAGCAGTCCCCTAAACGGGGGGCGGGAGAATGAGCAGTTCTTC. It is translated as CASSPLNGGRENEQFF.